This record looks at one T cell receptor beta chain sequence and its context. Its specificity is unknown. The sample belongs to a study of beta chain features in type 1 diabetes. Study-level findings and limits: A pattern of fewer insertions and more deletions at VDJ junctions was seen in type 1 diabetes patients.

This CDR3 region has 14 residues. The germline CDR1 and CDR2 sequences are LNHDA and SQIVND (reference sequence). V gave up 6 bases and J gave up 4 bases; unmatched junction bases: 4. Cell sorting via CD45RO/CCR7/CD25/CD127/CD95/CD27 was performed to obtain CD4+ naive, central memory, regulatory and stem cell-like memory cells. Expressed TCRB transcripts were sequenced after all isolated RNA was converted to cDNA. Assay used: immunoSEQ multiplex PCR; TCRdb lists only in-frame clones, some missing. The sample holds 300,000 to 400,000 clones; over 10% are singletons and the top ten take around 0.02%. The material sequenced was naive CD4+ T cells from blood. The rearrangement joins TRBV19 to TRBJ1-4; 8 nucleotides match TRBD1. This receptor was obtained from a man between 18 and 29 years old in good health. The CDR3 loop reads CASSPGQVNEKLFF. CDR3 nucleotides: TGTGCCAGTAGCCCGGGACAGGTTAATGAAAAACTGTTTTTT.